The sequence of this T cell receptor beta chain was determined in a study of T cell responses to AZD1222 COVID-19 vaccine (dated by TCRdb to about 2021). At the level of the whole study: TCR sequencing was performed for 230 to 250 trial participants, of whom 200 to 220 were given two doses of AZD1222 and around 25 were given two doses of MenACWY control vaccine. Trial participants were enrolled by age into 18-55, 56-69 and 70-plus year subgroups, with 148, 28 and 57 TCR-sequenced participants respectively. Results and caveats for the whole study, not just this receptor: The whole spike protein was spanned by vaccine-associated CD4 TCRs, and dominant responses were seen in regions 160-218 and 743-854. After two AZD1222 doses, both the breadth and the depth of spike-specific TCRs were significantly higher than at day 0 and than in MenACWY recipients. Because no day 14 peak-response samples were available, the repertoires could be characterized only after the peak T cell response. Nearly half of unique spike-specific TCRs reportedly recognized epitopes outside regions mutated in the B.1.351 and B.1.1.7 variants. The 56-69-year group was small, and its depth increase did not reach significance, likely because of low power. Participants were mostly white British and included more females than males, and it was suggested by the authors that clonal diversity may have been underestimated. Only six AZD1222 recipients were SARS-CoV-2 seropositive at baseline, limiting conclusions about previously exposed vaccinees.

Only one count was recorded for this clone. Its antigen remains unidentified. No much larger clonotype is one base removed from it; base qualities were not supplied. This sample's time point label indicates: about 28 days (+/-7) after the second vaccine dose. Because spike-specific TCR depth and breadth did not differ between the two schedules, AZD1222 recipients who got a second dose at roughly 4 weeks were pooled with those who got a second dose at roughly 12 weeks. The vaccinee samples were drawn from two UK trials, COV001 and COV002, one of which was a single-blind randomized controlled phase 2/3 trial testing AZD1222 (ChAdOx1 nCoV-19) in healthy adults. For TCRbeta chain sequencing, PBMC samples were collected from trial participants at day 0 and at day 28 after the second dose. The CDR3 regions of human TCRbeta chains were analyzed by immunosequencing. Per the original workflow: TCRs in the repertoires were matched against a reference library of SARS-CoV-2-specific TCRs that had been generated with the MIRA antigen-specificity platform. Breadth meant the fraction of unique TCRs that were SARS-CoV-2-associated, whereas depth meant the fraction of total T cells that were SARS-CoV-2-associated. Each spike-specific TCR was assigned to its reactive spike region and to a CD4 or CD8 class using the MIRA data. Log10-transformed breadth and depth values were compared by one-way ANOVA with Sidak's multiple comparisons tests. The table comes from immuneACCESS by way of TCRdb, which keeps in-frame sequences with V and J called. Part of the clones is missing from these tables; in studies checked, under half for an unresolved V gene and the rest for unknown reasons. V and J calls and clone size are given by that table; D and trimming were obtained from the DNA. Counted in this sample were 150,000 or so clones; over 90% of them appeared once. Around 3.5% of the sample is held by the ten biggest clonotypes.

Looking up the germline V gene yields CDR1 LGHNT and CDR2 FRNRAP. The CDR3 goes from the cysteine to the phenylalanine over 14 residues. Of all the DNA, just the CDR3 is kept, 42 bases in frame from base 1. The trim is 0 bases for V and 5 bases for J, with a gap of 7 bases between the germline ends. The sequences come from peripheral blood, collected 28 days after the second AZD1222 dose. The receptor comes from an adult who received the AZD1222 COVID-19 vaccine. This chain joins TRBV12-5 to TRBJ2-2, with no confident D gene call. The base sequence is TGTGCTAGTGGTTTGGTACACGGGACCGGGGAGCTGTTTTTT. Its amino acids are CASGLVHGTGELFF.